This T cell receptor (beta chain) was found in a study of shared clonotypes between healthy human individuals. At the level of the study: Used for every donor were three CD4 naive, three CD4 memory, two CD8 naive and one CD8 memory plate. The study's findings and limits: Sorted-subset sequencing was shown by rarefaction to be incomplete despite large depth.

Germline V lookup: CDR1 SGHNT, CDR2 YENEEA. V dropped 5 bases and J dropped 4 bases, with 8 bases sitting between them. The CDR3 length is 12 residues. Deep was the level used in running the assay. Replicate PCRs from sorted subsets contained approximately 190 ng DNA, which is 31,000 or so T cell genomes. Only in-frame clones appear in the TCRdb table, and some are missing; sequencing was by immunoSEQ multiplex PCR. The data show roughly 1,000,000 clones, 78% seen once. In regard to this clone: What it recognizes is unknown.

This clonotype was obtained from a man in his late teens or twenties in good health. Some clones in this sample may be carry-over from other donors' samples. Input material: memory CD4+ T cells from PBMCs. Subset: CD45RA-negative fraction. This sequence joins TRBV11-3 and TRBJ2-5; D is perhaps TRBD1 (6 bases). The CDR3 region is CASSARGETQYF. The CDR3 DNA reads TGTGCCAGCAGCGCCAGGGGAGAGACCCAGTACTTC.